The present T cell receptor beta chain was sequenced within a study of human T cells and chemical hapten exposure. Study-wide background: The variation in per-sample TCR yields arose mainly from small differences in pooled library volumes.

This CDR3 is 14 amino acids long. Germline V lookup: CDR1 DFQATT, CDR2 SNEGSKA (reference sequence). V shed 3 bases, J shed 14 bases, and the junction held 13 bases outside the gene matches. Stated time point: patch test 3, about 24 weeks after DPC sensitization. The treatment here: therapeutic diphenylcyclopropenone sensitization with weekly scalp DPC. There are a few counts of this clonotype. Within the library, unique molecular identifiers were attached to each individual cDNA molecule. Study processing details: A per-sample median of around 100,000 TCRs was observed, with a range of roughly 20,000 to 750,000. TCRdb re-called the RACE reads with MiXCR, one entry per CDR3 protein. TCRdb's processing, not the study's, gives the V and J calls here. The table shows 80,000 to 100,000 distinct CDR3 sequences, with roughly 27% occurring only once.

Sequenced material: whole blood, taken in connection with sensitization to the hapten diphenylcyclopropenone (DPC). The chain recombines TRBV20-1 with TRBJ2-3; 11 bases map to TRBD2. This clonotype was obtained from a man aged 35 to 55 with alopecia areata. Some clones in this sample may be carry-over from other donors' samples. The CDR3 region has the DNA TGCAGTGCTAGGACAGGGAGTAGCGGGAGGGCCCGGTATTTT. As protein: CSARTGSSGRARYF.